This TCR beta chain was profiled in a study of post-analysis software for immune sequencing data. Comments on this clonotype: Its target is unknown.

Study-level results: The normalized Chao1 diversity of multiple sclerosis patients was significantly lower than that of controls. Included in a set of about five TRBV segments more frequent in patients than controls were TRBV5-6, TRBV5-1 and TRBV20-1. F measure clustering grouped samples strongly by preparation batch.

The CDR3 is 14 amino acids. After removal of 8 bases from V and 0 bases from J, the junction contained 4 bases not matched to a gene. The TCR beta cDNA libraries contained unique molecular identifiers. Once about 0.95 to 10 million T cells were used, some 500,000 cDNA molecules resulted. TCRdb re-derived calls from the PCR reads in MiXCR, one entry per CDR3 protein. The table includes some 450,000 distinct CDR3 sequences, approximately 45% detected once. The sequenced sample consisted of blood. The chain links TRBV12-3 or TRBV12-4 to TRBJ2-7, with 10 nucleotides matching TRBD1. The TCR comes from a girl under 18 with multiple sclerosis. CDR3 nucleotides: TGTGCCAGCTGCTGGACAGGGGGCTCCTACGAGCAGTACTTC. Translating gives CASCWTGGSYEQYF.